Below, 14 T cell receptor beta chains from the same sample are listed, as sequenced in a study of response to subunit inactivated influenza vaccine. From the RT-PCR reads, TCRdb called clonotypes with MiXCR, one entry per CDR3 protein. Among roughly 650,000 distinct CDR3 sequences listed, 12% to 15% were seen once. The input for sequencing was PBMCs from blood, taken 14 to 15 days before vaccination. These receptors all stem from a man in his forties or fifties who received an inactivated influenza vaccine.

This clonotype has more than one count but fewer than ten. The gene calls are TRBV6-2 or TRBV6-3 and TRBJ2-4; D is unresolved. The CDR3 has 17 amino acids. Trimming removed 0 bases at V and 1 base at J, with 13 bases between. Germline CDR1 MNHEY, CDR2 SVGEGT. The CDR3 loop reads CASSYSASYVAKNIQYF. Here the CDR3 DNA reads TGTGCCAGCAGTTACTCGGCGTCCTATGTCGCCAAAAACATTCAGTACTTC.

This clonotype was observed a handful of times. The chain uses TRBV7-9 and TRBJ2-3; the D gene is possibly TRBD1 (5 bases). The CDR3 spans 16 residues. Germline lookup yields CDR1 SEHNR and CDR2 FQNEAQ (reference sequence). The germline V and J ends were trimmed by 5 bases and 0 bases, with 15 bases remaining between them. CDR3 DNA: TGTGCCAGCAGCAAGGCAGGGAACCCTAGCACAGATACGCAGTATTTT. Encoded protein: CASSKAGNPSTDTQYF.

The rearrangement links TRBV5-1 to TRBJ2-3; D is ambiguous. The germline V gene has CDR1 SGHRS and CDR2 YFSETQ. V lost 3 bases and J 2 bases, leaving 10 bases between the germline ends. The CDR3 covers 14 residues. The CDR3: CASSSFGATDTQYF. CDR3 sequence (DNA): TGCGCCAGCAGCTCATTCGGCGCCACAGATACGCAGTATTTT.

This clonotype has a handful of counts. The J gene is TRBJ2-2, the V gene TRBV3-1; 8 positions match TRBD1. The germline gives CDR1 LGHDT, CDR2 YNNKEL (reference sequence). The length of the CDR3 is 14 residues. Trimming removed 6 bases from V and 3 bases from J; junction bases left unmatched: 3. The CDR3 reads CASRQGEYTGELFF. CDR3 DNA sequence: TGTGCCAGCAGACAGGGGGAATACACCGGGGAGCTGTTTTTT.

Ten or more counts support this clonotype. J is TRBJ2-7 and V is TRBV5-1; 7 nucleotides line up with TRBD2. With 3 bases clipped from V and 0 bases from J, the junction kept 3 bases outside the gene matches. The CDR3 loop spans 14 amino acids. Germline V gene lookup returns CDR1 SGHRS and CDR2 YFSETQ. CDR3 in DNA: TGCGCCAGCAGCTATGGGGGGGACTCCTACGAGCAGTACTTC. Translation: CASSYGGDSYEQYF.

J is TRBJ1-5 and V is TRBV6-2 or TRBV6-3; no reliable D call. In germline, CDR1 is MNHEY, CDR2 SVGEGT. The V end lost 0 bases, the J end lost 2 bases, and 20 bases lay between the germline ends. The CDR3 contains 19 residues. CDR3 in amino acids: CASSYSTGRLARGNQPQHF. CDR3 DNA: TGTGCCAGCAGTTACTCGACCGGACGGCTGGCAAGAGGCAATCAGCCCCAGCATTTT.

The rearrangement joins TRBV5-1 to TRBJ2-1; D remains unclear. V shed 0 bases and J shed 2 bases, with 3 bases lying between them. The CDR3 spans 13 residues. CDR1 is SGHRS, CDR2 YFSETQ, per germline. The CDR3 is CASSLATYNEQFF. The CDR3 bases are TGCGCCAGCAGCTTGGCGACCTACAATGAGCAGTTCTTC.

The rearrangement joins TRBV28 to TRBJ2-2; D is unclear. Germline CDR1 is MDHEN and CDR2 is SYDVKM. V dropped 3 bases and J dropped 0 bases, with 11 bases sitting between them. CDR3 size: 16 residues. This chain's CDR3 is CASSFRTASNTGELFF. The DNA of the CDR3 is TGTGCCAGCAGTTTCCGAACCGCTTCGAACACCGGGGAGCTGTTTTTT.

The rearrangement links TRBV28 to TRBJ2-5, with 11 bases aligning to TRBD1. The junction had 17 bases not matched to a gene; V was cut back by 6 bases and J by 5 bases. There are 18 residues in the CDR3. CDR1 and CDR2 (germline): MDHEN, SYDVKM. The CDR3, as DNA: TGTGCCAGCAGCACGGCCGGGACAGGGGGACAACAGGGGGAGACCCAGTACTTC. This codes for CASSTAGTGGQQGETQYF.

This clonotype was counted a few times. The CDR3 nucleotides read TGCAGTGCTTCTGCGGGTGGGACCTTGGGCAATGAGCAGTTCTTC. It is translated as CSASAGGTLGNEQFF. The V and J genes are TRBV20-1 and TRBJ2-1; D might be TRBD1 or TRBD2, each matching 5 bases. V was cut by 5 bases and J by 6 bases, with 20 bases left in between. The CDR3 spans 15 residues. Germline V gene lookup returns CDR1 DFQATT and CDR2 SNEGSKA (reference sequence).

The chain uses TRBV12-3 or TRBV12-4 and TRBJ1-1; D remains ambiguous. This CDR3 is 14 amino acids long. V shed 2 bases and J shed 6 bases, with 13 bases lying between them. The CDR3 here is CASSLSGTTAEAFF. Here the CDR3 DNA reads TGTGCCAGCAGTTTATCTGGCACTACCGCTGAAGCTTTCTTT.

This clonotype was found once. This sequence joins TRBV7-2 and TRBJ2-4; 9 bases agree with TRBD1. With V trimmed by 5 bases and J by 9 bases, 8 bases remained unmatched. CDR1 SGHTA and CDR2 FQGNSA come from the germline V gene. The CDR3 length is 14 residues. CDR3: CASSPGTGNSIQYF. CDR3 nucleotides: TGTGCCAGCAGCCCCGGGACAGGGAACAGCATTCAGTACTTC.

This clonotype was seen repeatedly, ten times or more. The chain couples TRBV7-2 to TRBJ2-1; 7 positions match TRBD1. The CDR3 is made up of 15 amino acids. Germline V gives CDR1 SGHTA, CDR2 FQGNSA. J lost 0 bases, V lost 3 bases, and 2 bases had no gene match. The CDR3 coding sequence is TGTGCCAGCAGCTTGACAGGGAGCTCCTACAATGAGCAGTTCTTC. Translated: CASSLTGSSYNEQFF.

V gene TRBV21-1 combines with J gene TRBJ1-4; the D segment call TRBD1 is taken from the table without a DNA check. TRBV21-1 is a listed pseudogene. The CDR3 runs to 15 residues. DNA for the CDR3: TGTGCCAGCAGCAAAGTAGAGGGGGCTGGTGAAAAACTGTTTTTT. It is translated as CASSKVEGAGEKLFF.